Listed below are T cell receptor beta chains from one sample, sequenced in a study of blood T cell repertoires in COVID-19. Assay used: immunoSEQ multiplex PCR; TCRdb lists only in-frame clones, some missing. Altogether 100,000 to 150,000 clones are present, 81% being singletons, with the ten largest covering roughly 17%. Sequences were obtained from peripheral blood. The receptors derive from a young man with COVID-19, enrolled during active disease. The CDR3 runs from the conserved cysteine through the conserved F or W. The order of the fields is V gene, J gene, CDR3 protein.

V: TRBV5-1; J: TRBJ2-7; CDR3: CASSEQGAYEQYF
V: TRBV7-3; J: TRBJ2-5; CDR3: CASTPHRETQYF
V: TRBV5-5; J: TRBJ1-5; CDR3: CASSLRTGNQPQHF
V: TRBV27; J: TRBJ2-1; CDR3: CASSWGGSYNEQFF
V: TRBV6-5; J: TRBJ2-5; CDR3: CASSSSRRETQYF
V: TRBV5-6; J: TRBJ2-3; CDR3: CASSSDRGLGTDTQYF
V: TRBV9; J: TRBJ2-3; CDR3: CASSVENSQTDTQYF
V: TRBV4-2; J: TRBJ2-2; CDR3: CASSQAGGLSGELFF
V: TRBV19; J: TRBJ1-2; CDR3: CASSPLAGTGDGYTF
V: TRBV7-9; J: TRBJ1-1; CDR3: CASSFGLTRGNTEAFF
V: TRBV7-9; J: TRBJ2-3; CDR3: CASRMGQGNTDTQYF
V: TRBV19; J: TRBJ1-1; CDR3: CASSWRGATNTEAFF
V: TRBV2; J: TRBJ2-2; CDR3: CASSVSTETDTGELFF
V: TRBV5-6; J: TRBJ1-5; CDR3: CASSLGPGQSARPQHF
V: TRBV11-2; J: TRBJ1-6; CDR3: CASSPSIPGQGDSPLHF
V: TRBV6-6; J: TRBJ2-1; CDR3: CASSYMVTGSYNEQFF
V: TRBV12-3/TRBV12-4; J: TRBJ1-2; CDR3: CASSLHRGNGYTF
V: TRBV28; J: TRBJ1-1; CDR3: CASDRTGSWGKVNTEAFF
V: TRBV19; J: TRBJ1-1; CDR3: CASSLQRLNTEAFF
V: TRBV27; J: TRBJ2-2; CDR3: CASSSRGPGLAGAAGELFF
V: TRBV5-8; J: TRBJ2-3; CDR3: CASSKRAGATDTQYF